A single T cell receptor (beta chain) is shown here with its context. The CDR3 extends over 14 amino acids. Trimming removed 6 bases from V and 5 bases from J, with 14 bases in between. PCR was performed a second time for about 7 to 12 cycles using a sample-barcoded 5' primer and a J-beta primer mix. TCRdb independently ran MiXCR on the 5' RACE reads; one entry per CDR3 protein. The sample yields about 1,000,000 distinct CDR3 sequences, more than 40% seen once. The record originates from a study of blood T cells in healthy people across ages. The donors, all healthy, were Caucasians living in Russia, aged about 6 to 90.

Sequencing was carried out using blood. The TCR comes from a woman aged 55-75 years in good health. The chain links TRBV12-3 or TRBV12-4 to TRBJ1-5; no clear D gene. The CDR3 spells CASRLGRDHQPQHF. The DNA for the CDR3 is TGTGCCAGCAGATTGGGAAGGGATCATCAGCCCCAGCATTTT.